A single sample is the source of the 31 T cell receptor beta chains below, sequenced in a study of cytomegalovirus exposure and HLA in healthy donors. PCR amplification relied on 60 Vbeta primers (plus 13 Jbeta primers). This table comes from immunoSEQ multiplex PCR, and its TCRdb copy is limited to in-frame clones, with some not included. The table has approximately 70,000 clones, about 67% seen once. The specimen sequenced was PBMCs. The receptors come from a human donor in good health.

The DNA for the CDR3 is TGTGCCAGCAGCCCTATGGAGTCAGGACAGGGGGTCGAGCAGTACTTC. Protein: CASSPMESGQGVEQYF. The chain is built from TRBV4-2 and TRBJ2-7; TRBD1 matches 10 bases. Per germline, CDR1 LGHNA and CDR2 YNFKEQ. This CDR3 comprises 16 residues. After removal of 4 bases from V and 6 bases from J, the junction contained 12 bases not matched to a gene.

This clone was seen more than once but under ten times. The V call is TRBV5-6, the J call TRBJ2-1; 10 bases line up with TRBD2. Germline values: CDR1 SGHDT, CDR2 YYEEEE. The ends lost 4 bases at V and 2 bases at J; junction bases unmatched: 9. The CDR3 totals 17 residues. In DNA, the CDR3 is TGTGCCAGCAGCACTCGGACTAGCGGCTTCGCCTACAATGAGCAGTTCTTC. Translation: CASSTRTSGFAYNEQFF.

This clone was seen a handful of times. The genes are TRBV28 and TRBJ2-1; TRBD2 agrees at 9 bases. This CDR3 comprises 13 residues. The V gene end was trimmed by 5 bases and the J gene end by 8 bases; junction bases not matched to a gene: 4. In germline, CDR1 is MDHEN, CDR2 SYDVKM. In DNA form, the CDR3 reads TGTGCCAGCAGTCCAGGGACTAGCTATGAGCAGTTCTTC. Its protein is CASSPGTSYEQFF.

This chain connects TRBV10-3 to TRBJ1-2; TRBD1 agrees at 8 bases. V lost 7 bases to trimming and J lost 6 bases; unmatched junction nucleotides: 7. Germline V gene data show CDR1 as ENHRY and CDR2 as SYGVKD. The CDR3 has 13 amino acids. The CDR3: CAITPDREDGYTF. DNA of the CDR3: TGTGCCATCACCCCGGACAGGGAGGATGGCTACACCTTC.

The V and J genes are TRBV6-1 and TRBJ2-5; 8 nucleotides match TRBD2. The V gene end was trimmed by 0 bases and the J gene end by 0 bases; junction bases not matched to a gene: 0. CDR3 length: 15 residues. Germline CDR1 is MNHNS and CDR2 is SASEGT. CDR3 region: CASSEASGNQETQYF. The CDR3 DNA sequence: TGTGCCAGCAGTGAAGCTAGCGGGAACCAAGAGACCCAGTACTTC.

The rearrangement joins TRBV10-1 to TRBJ2-7, with D possibly matching TRBD2 (6 bases). The CDR3 extends over 14 amino acids. Looked up from germline, CDR1 is WNHNN and CDR2 is SYGVQD (reference sequence). Deletions cut 4 bases from V and 5 bases from J, with 15 bases between. CDR3 coding DNA: TGCGCCAGCAGTGCCCCCGGGGGACGGGACGAGCAGTACTTC. Amino acid sequence: CASSAPGGRDEQYF.

V is TRBV30 and J is TRBJ1-1; D gene uncertain. V lost 3 bases and J 0 bases, leaving 8 bases between the germline ends. This CDR3 has 13 amino acids. CDR1 is GTSNPN and CDR2 is SVGIG in the germline V gene (reference sequence). DNA for the CDR3: TGTGCCTGGAGCGGCGGGATGAACACTGAAGCTTTCTTT. It translates to CAWSGGMNTEAFF. Full variable domain (remainder filled in from reference TRBV30 and TRBJ1-1): SQTIHQWPATLVQPVGSPLSLECTVEGTSNPNLYWYRQAAGRGLQLLFYSVGIGQISSEVPQNLSASRPQDRQFILSSKKLLLSDSGFYLCAWSGGMNTEAFFGQGTRLTVV.

As regards this clone: Germline is not matched at one junction end, which may reflect a read error. The rearrangement uses TRBV7-9 and TRBJ1-5; D is unclear. Germline loops: CDR1 SEHNR, CDR2 FQNEAQ (reference sequence). The CDR3 length is 12 residues. The CDR3 DNA reads TGTTCCAGCAGCCCCCAGGATCAGCCCCAGCATTTT. Amino acid sequence: CSSSPQDQPQHF.

The chain is built from TRBV29-1 and TRBJ2-7; the match to TRBD1 covers 12 bases. This CDR3 spans 18 amino acids. Looked up from germline, CDR1 is SQVTM and CDR2 is ANQGSEA. V was clipped by 2 bases and J by 3 bases; unmatched bases: 14. The CDR3 region is CSVESAGTGGADGYEQYF. CDR3 nucleotides: TGCAGCGTTGAATCCGCCGGGACAGGGGGCGCGGACGGCTACGAGCAGTACTTC.

This clone was recorded a few times. The V call is TRBV27, the J call TRBJ2-2; 11 bases fit TRBD1. The CDR3 contains 16 residues. Germline CDR1 MNHEY, CDR2 SMNVEV (reference sequence). V lost 1 base, J lost 5 bases, and 3 bases stayed unmatched. CDR3 amino acids: CASSLWTGGRTGELFF. CDR3 bases: TGTGCCAGCAGTTTATGGACAGGGGGCAGGACCGGGGAGCTGTTTTTT.

This clone came up once. The V and J genes are TRBV10-3 and TRBJ1-1; 8 positions agree with TRBD1. Germline V gene sequence: CDR1 ENHRY, CDR2 SYGVKD. V was clipped by 2 bases and J by 4 bases; unmatched bases: 6. The CDR3 has 15 amino acids. The CDR3 nucleotides read TGTGCCATCAGTGAGCCTAGACAGGGGTTCACTGAAGCTTTCTTT. This codes for CAISEPRQGFTEAFF.

By share of the sample, this clone is medium-sized (0.01 to 0.1%). This chain uses TRBV6-4 with TRBJ2-3; TRBD2 agrees at 9 bases. Germline lookup yields CDR1 MRHNA and CDR2 SNTAGT. There are 16 residues in the CDR3. V shed 2 bases and J 4 bases; nucleotides not matched to a gene: 7. The CDR3 DNA follows: TGTGCCAGCAGTGACGGGTTAGCGGGAGCGGCAGATACGCAGTATTTT. Translating gives CASSDGLAGAADTQYF.

The CDR3 DNA follows: TGCGCCAGCAGTTACAGGGAGAGCTCCTACGAGCAGTACTTC. It specifies CASSYRESSYEQYF. The chain is built from TRBV10-2 and TRBJ2-7; possible D gene TRBD1, 6 bases. Germline V gene sequence: CDR1 WSHSY, CDR2 SAAADI. V was pared by 5 bases and J by 0 bases, with 11 bases between. There are 14 residues in the CDR3.

This clone was detected only a few times. The chain has TRBV18 and TRBJ1-2; D gene unclear. Germline V lookup: CDR1 KGHSH, CDR2 LQKENI. The CDR3 has 16 amino acids. V was pared by 1 base and J by 4 bases, with 16 bases between. The CDR3 bases are TGTGCCAGCTCACCACTGCCGTCCCGGGATATCTATGGCTACACCTTC. It yields the protein CASSPLPSRDIYGYTF. Complete variable domain (other parts from reference TRBV18 and TRBJ1-2): NAGVMQNPRHLVRRRGQEARLRCSPMKGHSHVYWYRQLPEEGLKFMVYLQKENIIDESGMPKERFSAEFPKEGPSILRIQQVVRGDSAAYFCASSPLPSRDIYGYTFGSGTRLTVV.

The CDR3 bases are TGTGCCAGCAGCCCTCTGACAGGGGCGAGCACTGAAGCTTTCTTT. Amino acid sequence: CASSPLTGASTEAFF. J is TRBJ1-1 and V is TRBV6-1; 8 positions agree with TRBD1. The CDR3 has 15 residues. V shed 6 bases, J shed 4 bases, and the junction held 10 bases outside the gene matches. Germline V CDR1 and CDR2: MNHNS, SASEGT.

The V call is TRBV6-5, the J call TRBJ2-1; D uncertain. Germline V CDR1 and CDR2: MNHEY, SVGAGI. The CDR3 length is 13 residues. Trimming removed 6 bases from V and 5 bases from J, with 11 bases in between. The CDR3 region has the DNA TGTGCCAGCAGCCGGAGCCCCAACAATGAGCAGTTCTTC. As protein: CASSRSPNNEQFF.

The V gene is TRBV30, the J gene TRBJ1-1; TRBD1 is a possible D gene (6 bases). This CDR3 region has 15 residues. Germline V lookup: CDR1 GTSNPN, CDR2 SVGIG (reference sequence). With 1 base removed from V and 4 bases from J, the gap between germline ends came to 16 bases. The CDR3: CAWSEQGWSGTEAFF. The DNA for the CDR3 is TGTGCCTGGAGTGAGCAGGGGTGGTCGGGCACTGAAGCTTTCTTT.

The V and J genes are TRBV13 and TRBJ2-1, with TRBD2 identical over 9 bases. Germline trimming cut 5 bases from V and 3 bases from J; bases unmatched to any gene: 11. Germline CDR1 is PRHDT and CDR2 is FYEKMQ (reference sequence). The CDR3 runs 17 residues. CDR3 nucleotide sequence: TGTGCCAGCAGCCCACAAATTAGCGGGAGCTTCTACAATGAGCAGTTCTTC. Amino acids: CASSPQISGSFYNEQFF.

As for this clone: One junction end disagrees with the germline gene, perhaps due to a read error. The chain has TRBV7-9 and TRBJ1-2, with no clear D. Germline V lookup: CDR1 SEHNR, CDR2 FQNEAQ (reference sequence). The CDR3 length is 12 residues. Here the CDR3 reads CSSSLLVGGYTF. The DNA of the CDR3 is TGTTCCAGCAGCTTACTAGTGGGTGGCTACACCTTC. Variable domain in full (rest from reference TRBV7-9 and TRBJ1-2): DTGVSQNPRHKITKRGQNVTFRCDPISEHNRLYWYRQTLGQGPEFLTYFQNEAQLEKSRLLSDRFSAERPKGSFSTLEIQRTEQGDSAMYLCSSSLLVGGYTFGSGTRLTVV.

The chain uses TRBV5-4 and TRBJ1-2; tentative D call: TRBD1 (6 bases). Germline CDR1 and CDR2: SGHNT and YYREEE (reference sequence). V lost 5 bases, J lost 3 bases, and 20 bases lay in between. The CDR3 has 16 amino acids. The CDR3 bases are TGTGCCAGCAGTTCCTACAGGGATGAGCTGGACTATGGCTACACCTTC. It translates to CASSSYRDELDYGYTF.

There are a few counts of this clone. In DNA, the CDR3 is TGTGCCAGCAGTTACTCGACTAGCGGGAGGGCAGATACGCAGTATTTT. Protein sequence: CASSYSTSGRADTQYF. The gene calls are TRBV6-5 and TRBJ2-3, with TRBD2 identical over 14 bases. The germline gives CDR1 MNHEY, CDR2 SVGAGI. There are 16 residues in the CDR3. Trimming removed 0 bases from V and 4 bases from J; junction bases left unmatched: 0.

V usage is TRBV6-5 and J usage is TRBJ1-2; D not certain. The length of the CDR3 is 16 residues. V lost 0 bases, J lost 4 bases, and 15 bases lay in between. CDR1 is MNHEY, CDR2 SVGAGI, per germline. CDR3 coding DNA: TGTGCCAGCAGTTACTCATCCCCCCAGGTTGGCTATGGCTACACCTTC. Amino acid sequence: CASSYSSPQVGYGYTF.

V gene TRBV30 combines with J gene TRBJ1-2; no clear D gene. Trimming removed 2 bases at V and 2 bases at J, with 9 bases between. CDR3 size: 13 residues. Germline assignment: CDR1 GTSNPN and CDR2 SVGIG (reference sequence). CDR3 sequence (DNA): TGTGCCTGGAGTTGGCAATCCAACTATGGCTACACCTTC. Encoded protein: CAWSWQSNYGYTF.

CDR3 sequence: CASSPAGETDTQYF. The CDR3 DNA is TGCGCCAGCAGTCCAGCGGGAGAAACAGATACGCAGTATTTT. The V and J genes are TRBV10-2 and TRBJ2-3, with 8 bases fitting TRBD2. Germline-derived CDR1 and CDR2 are WSHSY and SAAADI. Trimming removed 5 bases from V and 3 bases from J; junction bases left unmatched: 4. The CDR3 extends over 14 amino acids.

J is TRBJ1-5 and V is TRBV7-6; 8 bases map to TRBD1. The V segment lost 3 bases and the J segment 0 bases; nucleotides outside the gene matches: 7. This CDR3 contains 17 residues. Germline V gives CDR1 SGHVS, CDR2 FNYEAQ. The CDR3 DNA follows: TGTGCCAGCAGCTTGGGGACAGGATTCAATAGCAATCAGCCCCAGCATTTT. It translates to CASSLGTGFNSNQPQHF.

Note on this clone: One end of the junction is discordant with germline, which a read error may explain. This rearrangement joins TRBV7-9 to TRBJ2-7; maybe TRBD2 (7 bases). Per the germline V gene, CDR1 is SEHNR and CDR2 is FQNEAQ (reference sequence). CDR3 length: 14 residues. Here the CDR3 DNA reads TGTTCCAGCAGCTTAGGGGGGGAGGACTACGAGCAGTACTTC. Translated, it gives CSSSLGGEDYEQYF.

The rearrangement links TRBV10-1 to TRBJ1-4, with a weak D call TRBD1 (5 bases). Germline assignment: CDR1 WNHNN and CDR2 SYGVQD (reference sequence). Deletions cut 10 bases from V and 6 bases from J, with 15 bases between. The CDR3 runs 13 residues. CDR3 DNA: TGCGCCAACGCACTATGGGGCTATGAAAAACTGTTTTTT. This encodes CANALWGYEKLFF.

The chain uses TRBV7-4 and TRBJ2-7; 7 bases line up with TRBD1. Trimming cost V 7 bases and J 7 bases; bases outside gene matches: 16. CDR1 and CDR2 (germline): SGHVT, SQSDAQ. This CDR3 comprises 15 residues. CDR3 DNA: TGTGCCAGCAACCCAAGGGGGCCCTCATCGGGGGAGCAGTACTTC. Its translation: CASNPRGPSSGEQYF.

The chain recombines TRBV29-1 with TRBJ2-7; 9 nucleotides align to TRBD2. The CDR3 is made up of 14 amino acids. After removal of 7 bases from V and 1 base from J, the junction contained 8 bases not matched to a gene. CDR1 SQVTM and CDR2 ANQGSEA come from the germline V gene. The CDR3 loop is CSGKTSGNSYEQYF. The CDR3 nucleotides are TGCAGCGGGAAGACTAGCGGAAATTCCTACGAGCAGTACTTC.

This sequence joins TRBV4-1 and TRBJ2-7; TRBD1 matches 8 bases. This CDR3 spans 15 amino acids. Germline trimming cut 4 bases from V and 4 bases from J; bases unmatched to any gene: 9. CDR1 and CDR2 from the germline V gene are MGHRA and YSYEKL. CDR3 nucleotides: TGCGCCAGCAGCCGGCCCGGGACAGGAGGGTACGAGCAGTACTTC. Amino acid sequence: CASSRPGTGGYEQYF.

The chain carries TRBV6-1 and TRBJ1-5, with D possibly being TRBD1 (6 bases). The CDR3 covers 14 residues. The V end was cut by 2 bases, the J end by 6 bases, with 11 bases between. Germline V gene data show CDR1 as MNHNS and CDR2 as SASEGT. The CDR3 protein is CASSETAGAQPQHF. The CDR3 region has the DNA TGTGCCAGCAGTGAAACAGCGGGGGCTCAGCCCCAGCATTTT.